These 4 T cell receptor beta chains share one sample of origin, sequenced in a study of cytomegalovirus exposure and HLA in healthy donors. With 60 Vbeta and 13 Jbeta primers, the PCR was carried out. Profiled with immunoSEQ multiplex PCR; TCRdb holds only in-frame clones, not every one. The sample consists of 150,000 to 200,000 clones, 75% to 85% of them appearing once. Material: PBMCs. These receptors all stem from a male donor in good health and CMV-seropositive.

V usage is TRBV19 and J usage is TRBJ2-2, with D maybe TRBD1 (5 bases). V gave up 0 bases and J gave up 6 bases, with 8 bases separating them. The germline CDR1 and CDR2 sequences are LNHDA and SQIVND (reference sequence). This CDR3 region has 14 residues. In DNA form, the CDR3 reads TGTGCCAGTAGTATAGAAGGGGTTGCCGGGGAGCTGTTTTTT. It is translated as CASSIEGVAGELFF.

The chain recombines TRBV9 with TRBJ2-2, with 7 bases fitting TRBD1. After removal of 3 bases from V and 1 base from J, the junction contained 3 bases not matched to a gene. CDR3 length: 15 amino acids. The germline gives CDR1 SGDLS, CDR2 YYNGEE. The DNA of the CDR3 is TGTGCCAGCAGCGAGAGACAGGGGAACACCGGGGAGCTGTTTTTT. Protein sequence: CASSERQGNTGELFF.

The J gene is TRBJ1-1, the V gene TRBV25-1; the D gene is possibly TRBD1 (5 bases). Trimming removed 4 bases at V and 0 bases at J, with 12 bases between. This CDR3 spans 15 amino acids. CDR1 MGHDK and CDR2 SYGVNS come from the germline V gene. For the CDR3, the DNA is TGTGCCAGCAGTGTCTGGGTAGGGGTGAACACTGAAGCTTTCTTT. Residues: CASSVWVGVNTEAFF.

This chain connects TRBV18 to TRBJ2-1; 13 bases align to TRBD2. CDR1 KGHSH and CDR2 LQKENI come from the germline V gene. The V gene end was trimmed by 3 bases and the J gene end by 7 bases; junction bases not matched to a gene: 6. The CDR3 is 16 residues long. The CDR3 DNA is TGTGCCAGCTCACCTCGGACTAGCGGGGGATGGAATGAGCAGTTCTTC. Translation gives CASSPRTSGGWNEQFF. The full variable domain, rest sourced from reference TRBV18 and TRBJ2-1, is NAGVMQNPRHLVRRRGQEARLRCSPMKGHSHVYWYRQLPEEGLKFMVYLQKENIIDESGMPKERFSAEFPKEGPSILRIQQVVRGDSAAYFCASSPRTSGGWNEQFFGPGTRLTVL.